This entry concerns a single T cell receptor beta chain. The sample comes from a study of CD8 T cells in Susac syndrome. CD8+ and CD4+ blood T cells underwent TCR beta sequencing. The multiple sclerosis controls comprised treatment-naive patients whose relapsing-remitting disease was stable or active. TEMRA cells were FACS-enriched, while CD8+ and CD4+ T cells were negatively isolated. Reverse transcription of about 0.45 to 1 ug RNA was performed with random hexamers. The method of amplification for TCR beta CDR3 was immunoSEQ multiplex PCR, covering 54 Vbeta and 13 Jbeta. TCRdb recomputed calls from the immunoSEQ multiplex PCR reads with MiXCR, one row per CDR3 protein. The data show fewer than 100,000 distinct CDR3 sequences, roughly 90% seen once. Germline values: CDR1 MNHEY, CDR2 SMNVEV (reference sequence). Deletions cut 2 bases from V and 1 base from J, with 9 bases between. The CDR3 is made up of 15 amino acids.

The sequence came from a human donor with multiple sclerosis. The sequencing input was CD8+ T cells from PBMCs. The chain combines TRBV27 with TRBJ1-5, with D perhaps matching TRBD1 (5 bases). The CDR3, as DNA: TGTGCCAGCAGTTTAGGTCAGGGCAGCAATCAGCCCCAGCATTTT. As protein: CASSLGQGSNQPQHF.